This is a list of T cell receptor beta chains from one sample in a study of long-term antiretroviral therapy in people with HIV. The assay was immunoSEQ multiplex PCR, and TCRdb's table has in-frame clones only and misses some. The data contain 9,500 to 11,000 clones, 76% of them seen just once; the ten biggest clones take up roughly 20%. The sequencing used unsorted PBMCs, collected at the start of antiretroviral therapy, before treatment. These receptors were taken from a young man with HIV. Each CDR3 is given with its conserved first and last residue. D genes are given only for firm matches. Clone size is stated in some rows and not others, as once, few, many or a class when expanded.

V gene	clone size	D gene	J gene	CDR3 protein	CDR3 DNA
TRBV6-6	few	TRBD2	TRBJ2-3	CAISWGTSGSTDTQYF	TGTGCCATCTCGTGGGGGACTAGCGGGAGTACAGATACGCAGTATTTT
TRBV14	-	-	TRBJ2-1	CASSQDPIKGQFF	TGTGCCAGCAGCCAAGATCCGATTAAGGGGCAGTTCTTC
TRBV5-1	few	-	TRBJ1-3	CASSPDRLVHTIYF	TGCGCCAGCAGCCCGGACAGATTAGTGCACACCATATATTTT
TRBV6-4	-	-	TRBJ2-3	CASSGDYSTDTQYF	TGTGCCAGCAGTGGAGACTATAGCACAGATACGCAGTATTTT
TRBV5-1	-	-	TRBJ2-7	CASSLYGFEQYF	TGCGCCAGCAGCCTGTACGGGTTCGAGCAGTACTTC
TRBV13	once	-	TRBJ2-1	CASSFRGSNYNEQFF	TGTGCCAGCAGCTTTCGGGGGAGCAACTATAATGAGCAGTTCTTC
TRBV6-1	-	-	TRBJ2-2	CASSEIRGTGELFF	TGTGCCAGCAGTGAAATAAGGGGCACCGGGGAGCTGTTTTTT
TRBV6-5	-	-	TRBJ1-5	CASSEGGYSNQPQHF	TGTGCCAGCAGCGAGGGGGGATATAGCAATCAGCCCCAGCATTTT
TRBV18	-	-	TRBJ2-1	CASSPSGGYNEQFF	TGTGCCAGCTCACCATCAGGGGGGTACAATGAGCAGTTCTTC
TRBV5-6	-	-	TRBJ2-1	CASSSVVLSSYNEQFF	TGTGCCAGCAGCTCAGTCGTACTGAGCTCCTACAATGAGCAGTTCTTC
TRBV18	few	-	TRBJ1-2	CASSPAAPNYGYTF	TGTGCCAGCTCACCGGCAGCTCCTAACTATGGCTACACCTTC
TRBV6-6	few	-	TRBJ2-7	CASSYGLYEQYF	TGTGCCAGCAGTTACGGACTATACGAGCAGTACTTC
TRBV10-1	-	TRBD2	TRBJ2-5	CASSDFRRGNTETQYF	TGCGCCAGCAGTGATTTTCGGCGGGGGAATACAGAGACCCAGTACTTC
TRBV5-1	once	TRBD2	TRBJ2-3	CASSLVSGGTDTQYF	TGCGCCAGCAGCTTGGTCAGCGGGGGCACAGATACGCAGTATTTT
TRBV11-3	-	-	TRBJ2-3	CASSLDSTDTQYF	TGTGCCAGCAGCCTCGACAGCACAGATACGCAGTATTTT